These 31 T cell receptor beta chains share one sample of origin, sequenced in a study of T cell repertoires in cytomegalovirus infection. One entry per CDR3 protein results from TCRdb running MiXCR on the reads. Among 200,000 to 300,000 distinct CDR3 sequences, approximately 9% were seen once, and the ten largest hold around 15%. The sequencing sample was made of PBMCs. The source of these receptors is a human donor in good health (CMV status not recorded). Some clones in this sample may be carry-over from other donors' samples.

This clonotype was found many times. The chain employs TRBV6-2 or TRBV6-3 and TRBJ1-1; D is ambiguous. The CDR3 has 12 amino acids. V dropped 6 bases and J dropped 4 bases, with 9 bases sitting between them. Germline V gene data show CDR1 as MNHEY and CDR2 as SVGEGT. CDR3 sequence (DNA): TGTGCCAGCAGAGAGGTACGCACTGAAGCTTTCTTT. Protein product: CASREVRTEAFF.

Many counts were recorded for this clonotype. This chain joins TRBV5-8 and TRBJ2-3; D may correspond to TRBD1 or TRBD2 (5 bases each). The CDR3 contains 12 residues. The ends were cut back, 7 bases at V and 3 bases at J, with 9 bases in the middle. The germline CDR1 and CDR2 sequences are SGHTS and YDEGEE. The CDR3 DNA reads TGTGCCAGCGCCTGGGGGACAGATACGCAGTATTTT. It encodes CASAWGTDTQYF.

The genes are TRBV27 and TRBJ1-2; D is undetermined. The germline gives CDR1 MNHEY, CDR2 SMNVEV (reference sequence). This CDR3 contains 13 residues. V lost 1 base and J lost 0, with 3 bases in between. As DNA, the CDR3 is TGTGCCAGCAGTTTATGGGCTAACTATGGCTACACCTTC. This encodes CASSLWANYGYTF.

This clonotype was found many times. The CDR3 DNA reads as TGTGCCAGCAGGGTTACAGGGAGCTCCTACGAGCAGTACTTC. Its translation: CASRVTGSSYEQYF. The rearrangement uses TRBV28 and TRBJ2-7; a possible D gene is TRBD1 (6 bases). The V gene's germline CDR1 is MDHEN and CDR2 SYDVKM. The V end was cut by 6 bases, the J end by 0 bases, with 12 bases between. The CDR3 spans 14 residues.

As concerns this clonotype: A single base separates this from a much larger clone, so it may be a read error. This chain joins TRBV28 and TRBJ1-4; D is unresolved. Germline-derived CDR1 and CDR2 are MDHEN and SYDVKM. V lost 3 bases and J 0 bases, leaving 8 bases between the germline ends. There are 15 residues in the CDR3. The CDR3 reads CASSFAISTNEKLFF. CDR3 in DNA: TGTGCCAGCAGTTTTGCGATCTCAACTAATGAAAAACTGTTTTTT.

This clonotype was observed many times. The V gene is TRBV7-2, the J gene TRBJ1-3; D is unresolved. CDR3 size: 13 residues. Trimming removed 3 bases at V and 8 bases at J, with 11 bases between. In germline, CDR1 is SGHTA, CDR2 FQGNSA. Written as DNA, the CDR3 is TGTGCCAGCAGCTTGTTCTCTGGGGACACCATATATTTT. Its protein is CASSLFSGDTIYF.

V usage is TRBV6-2 or TRBV6-3 and J usage is TRBJ1-5, with unresolved D. CDR3 size: 14 residues. The germline V and J ends were trimmed by 2 bases and 9 bases, with 14 bases remaining between them. In germline, CDR1 is MNHEY, CDR2 SVGEGT. CDR3 amino acids: CASSYPRGDRPQHF. For the CDR3, the DNA is TGTGCCAGCAGTTACCCACGAGGCGATCGGCCCCAGCATTTT.

This clonotype was seen many times. The chain employs TRBV7-2 and TRBJ2-2, with 13 bases lining up with TRBD2. CDR1 is SGHTA and CDR2 is FQGNSA in the germline V gene. The CDR3 loop spans 17 amino acids. J gave up 6 bases and V 5 bases, and 9 bases lay outside the gene matches. In DNA form, the CDR3 reads TGTGCCAGCAGCCCGACCACTAGCGGGGGGGCAGCCGGGGAGCTGTTTTTT. Translation: CASSPTTSGGAAGELFF.

J is TRBJ1-5 and V is TRBV12-3 or TRBV12-4; a possible D gene is TRBD1 (5 bases). V lost 6 bases, J lost 5 bases, and 17 bases lay in between. This CDR3 is built from 15 residues. The CDR3 loop reads CASSTRPGVDQPQHF. The CDR3, as DNA: TGTGCCAGCAGCACCAGACCGGGGGTCGATCAGCCCCAGCATTTT.

A remark on this clonotype: This may arise from a read error, as a much more abundant clone is one base away. The chain couples TRBV30 to TRBJ1-6; the D is unclear. Germline V lookup: CDR1 GTSNPN, CDR2 SVGIG (reference sequence). CDR3 length: 14 residues. CDR3: CAWNRAPGDSPPHF. CDR3 in DNA: TGTGCCTGGAACCGGGCCCCTGGCGATTCACCCCCCCACTTT.

This clonotype has at least ten counts. The V and J genes are TRBV7-9 and TRBJ1-2, with unresolved D. The CDR3 is 14 residues long. The germline V gene has CDR1 SEHNR and CDR2 FQNEAQ (reference sequence). Deletions cut 6 bases from V and 6 bases from J, with 17 bases between. The CDR3 coding sequence is TGTGCCAGCAGTCATGCTCTGGCCAGAAATGGCTACACCTTC. This encodes CASSHALARNGYTF.

CDR3 bases: TGTGCCAGCAGCTTAGGGACAGGTTCACCCCTCCACTTT. Protein product: CASSLGTGSPLHF. The rearrangement joins TRBV7-2 to TRBJ1-6; 7 nucleotides align to TRBD1. The CDR3 extends over 13 amino acids. Trimming at V came to 1 base and at J to 9 bases, leaving 0 bases not matched to a gene. Germline loops: CDR1 SGHTA, CDR2 FQGNSA.

The chain couples TRBV7-2 to TRBJ2-5; the D gene is possibly TRBD2 (7 bases). The CDR3 is 15 amino acids. The germline CDR1 and CDR2 sequences are SGHTA and FQGNSA. V was clipped by 1 base and J by 5 bases, with 14 bases between them. The CDR3 loop reads CASSLEGGVGETQYF. The CDR3 DNA reads as TGTGCCAGCAGCTTAGAGGGGGGGGTCGGGGAGACCCAGTACTTC.

This chain uses TRBV9 with TRBJ1-2; 7 bases agree with TRBD1. The CDR3 covers 15 residues. Germline loops: CDR1 SGDLS, CDR2 YYNGEE. V shed 4 bases, J shed 0 bases, and the junction held 6 bases outside the gene matches. CDR3 in DNA: TGTGCCAGCAGCCAAGGGACAGCGCCTAACTATGGCTACACCTTC. It specifies CASSQGTAPNYGYTF.

This clonotype has ten or more counts. The rearrangement uses TRBV19 and TRBJ1-3; no definite D call. CDR1 and CDR2 (germline): LNHDA, SQIVND (reference sequence). The CDR3 runs 14 residues. The V and J ends lost 3 bases and 2 bases respectively, with 8 bases between them. The CDR3 DNA follows: TGTGCCAGTAGTATTGTCGACACTGGAAACACCATATATTTT. Amino acid sequence: CASSIVDTGNTIYF.

CDR3 nucleotide sequence: TGTGCCAGCGGACCTCAGTTCGGGGAGCTGTTTTTT. Protein sequence: CASGPQFGELFF. The chain carries TRBV5-6 and TRBJ2-2; no reliable D call. This CDR3 comprises 12 residues. Looked up from germline, CDR1 is SGHDT and CDR2 is YYEEEE. V lost 7 bases to trimming and J lost 7 bases, with 11 bases between them.

The chain combines TRBV4-1 with TRBJ2-5; 11 bases align to TRBD1. Trimming cost V 1 base and J 5 bases; bases outside gene matches: 6. Germline V gives CDR1 MGHRA, CDR2 YSYEKL. The CDR3 length is 16 residues. The CDR3: CASSQGTGGFQETQYF. Written as DNA, the CDR3 is TGCGCCAGCAGCCAAGGGACAGGGGGCTTTCAGGAGACCCAGTACTTC.

This clonotype was recorded many times. The V and J genes are TRBV4-2 and TRBJ2-7; 7 positions match TRBD1. V shed 0 bases and J 1 base; nucleotides not matched to a gene: 6. CDR3 length equals 16 residues. Germline V lookup: CDR1 LGHNA, CDR2 YNFKEQ. DNA for the CDR3: TGTGCCAGCAGCCAAGAGTCGAGGGACAGTTCCTACGAGCAGTACTTC. Translating it yields CASSQESRDSSYEQYF.

This clonotype came up many times. The genes are TRBV7-2 and TRBJ2-2; tentatively, D is TRBD2 (5 bases). The CDR3 covers 14 residues. The V end was cut by 1 base, the J end by 3 bases, with 6 bases between. Germline-derived CDR1 and CDR2 are SGHTA and FQGNSA. CDR3 protein: CASSLDGDTGELFF. The DNA for the CDR3 is TGTGCCAGCAGCTTAGACGGGGACACCGGGGAGCTGTTTTTT.

The J gene is TRBJ1-2, the V gene TRBV6-2 or TRBV6-3; D not certain. The V end was cut by 1 base, the J end by 8 bases, with 5 bases between. Germline CDR1 reads MNHEY; CDR2 reads SVGEGT. This CDR3 spans 11 amino acids. CDR3 sequence reads: CASSYWSGYTF. Here the CDR3 DNA reads TGTGCCAGCAGTTACTGGTCGGGCTACACCTTC.

This clonotype was seen repeatedly, ten times or more. The gene calls are TRBV20-1 and TRBJ1-6, with no clear D. Germline V CDR1 and CDR2: DFQATT, SNEGSKA (reference sequence). Between the trimmed V and J ends, which lost 6 bases and 8 bases, there was a span of 14 bases. The CDR3 extends over 13 amino acids. Here the CDR3 reads CSASPDPYSPLHF. CDR3 DNA: TGCAGTGCGAGCCCAGACCCCTATTCACCCCTCCACTTT.

The chain employs TRBV28 and TRBJ2-3, with TRBD2 identical over 10 bases. The CDR3 has 11 amino acids. The J segment lost 9 bases and the V segment lost 10 bases, leaving 4 bases of the junction unmatched. Germline CDR1 MDHEN, CDR2 SYDVKM. DNA of the CDR3: TGTGCCATCAGCGGGGGGGACACGCAGTATTTT. This encodes CAISGGDTQYF.

This clonotype has ten or more counts. The chain uses TRBV7-2 and TRBJ1-2, with TRBD1 as a possible D gene (6 bases). Per germline, CDR1 SGHTA and CDR2 FQGNSA. The CDR3 consists of 14 residues. The V gene lost 4 bases and the J gene lost 2 bases, with 11 bases spanning the gap. DNA of the CDR3: TGTGCCAGCAGCTACGACAGGAGGAACTATGGCTACACCTTC. This encodes CASSYDRRNYGYTF.

This clonotype was seen repeatedly, ten times or more. The rearrangement uses TRBV6-2 or TRBV6-3 and TRBJ2-7, with 10 bases matching TRBD1. In germline, CDR1 is MNHEY, CDR2 SVGEGT. J lost 2 bases, V lost 5 bases, and 3 bases had no gene match. The CDR3 spans 14 residues. In DNA form, the CDR3 reads TGTGCCAGCAGTCGGGGACAGGGGACCTACGAGCAGTACTTC. Its protein is CASSRGQGTYEQYF.

The table lists this clonotype with many counts. V and J are TRBV28 and TRBJ2-3; no clear D gene. From germline, CDR1 is MDHEN and CDR2 SYDVKM. The CDR3 length is 11 residues. Trimming pared 2 bases from V and 7 bases from J, leaving 4 bases between. The CDR3 nucleotides are TGTGCCAGCAGTTTAGGGCATACGCAGTATTTT. Encoded protein: CASSLGHTQYF.

This clonotype was found many times. The CDR3 bases are TGTGCCAGCAGCCCTGGACAGCCTACCTACGAGCAGTACTTC. It translates to CASSPGQPTYEQYF. The chain combines TRBV7-9 with TRBJ2-7; maybe TRBD1 (6 bases). The CDR3 length is 14 residues. Trimming took 5 bases from V and 2 from J, leaving 13 bases between them. Germline CDR1 reads SEHNR; CDR2 reads FQNEAQ (reference sequence).

The chain has TRBV19 and TRBJ2-1; D not certain. Germline V gene data show CDR1 as LNHDA and CDR2 as SQIVND (reference sequence). V dropped 3 bases and J dropped 1 base, with 7 bases sitting between them. The CDR3 runs 14 residues. The CDR3 sequence is CASSIQRSYNEQFF. CDR3 sequence (DNA): TGTGCCAGTAGTATCCAGAGGTCCTACAATGAGCAGTTCTTC.

There are many counts of this clonotype. The gene calls are TRBV7-9 and TRBJ2-1; TRBD2 matches 9 bases. Germline V gene sequence: CDR1 SEHNR, CDR2 FQNEAQ (reference sequence). This CDR3 comprises 17 residues. The junction had 12 bases not matched to a gene; V was cut back by 1 base and J by 8 bases. The CDR3 DNA follows: TGTGCCAGCAGCTTAGGCACACGGCGGGAGGGGATGGATGAGCAGTTCTTC. Its protein is CASSLGTRREGMDEQFF.

This clonotype was detected a few times. The chain couples TRBV6-2 or TRBV6-3 to TRBJ1-5, with 10 bases fitting TRBD1. In germline, CDR1 is MNHEY, CDR2 SVGEGT. The CDR3 is made up of 15 amino acids. The V gene end was trimmed by 6 bases and the J gene end by 5 bases; junction bases not matched to a gene: 7. The CDR3 bases are TGTGCCAGCAGGACAGGACAGGGGGTTGATCAGCCCCAGCATTTT. Amino acid sequence: CASRTGQGVDQPQHF.

This clonotype has a count of ten or more. V gene TRBV12-3 or TRBV12-4 combines with J gene TRBJ1-2; unclear D gene. V was cut by 7 bases and J by 0 bases, with 15 bases left in between. The CDR3 sequence is 15 residues long. For the CDR3, the DNA is TGTGCCAGCACCCCTGGCACATCCCCTAACTATGGCTACACCTTC. Amino acids: CASTPGTSPNYGYTF.

This clonotype was recorded at least ten times. The V gene is TRBV5-1, the J gene TRBJ2-7, with 11 nucleotides matching TRBD2. The CDR3 length is 15 residues. The J segment lost 4 bases and the V segment lost 0 bases, leaving 3 bases of the junction unmatched. Germline V gene data show CDR1 as SGHRS and CDR2 as YFSETQ. The CDR3 is CASSLGLAGSYEQYF. The CDR3, as DNA: TGCGCCAGCAGCTTGGGACTAGCGGGGTCTTACGAGCAGTACTTC. The whole variable domain, filled in from reference TRBV5-1 and TRBJ2-7, reads KAGVTQTPRYLIKTRGQQVTLSCSPISGHRSVSWYQQTPGQGLQFLFEYFSETQRNKGNFPGRFSGRQFSNSRSEMNVSTLELGDSALYLCASSLGLAGSYEQYFGPGTRLTVT.